These T cell receptor beta chains were read from a single sample in a study of blood T cell repertoires in COVID-19. Generated by immunoSEQ multiplex PCR, the TCRdb table keeps only in-frame clones and is missing some. The data hold roughly 200,000 clones, with roughly 91% observed a single time. The source material was PBMCs or T cells enriched from blood (not recorded which). The source of these receptors is a woman aged 25 to 39 with acute COVID-19. Both conserved end residues are part of each CDR3. The order of the fields is V gene, D gene, J gene, clone size, CDR3 DNA, CDR3 protein. The D gene is left open where the match is weak. The size field is filled for only some rows; it gives once, few, many or a size class.

TRBV27	TRBD1	TRBJ1-2	NA	TGTGCCAGCAGTTTGGACAGGGGGGATGGCTACACCTTC	CASSLDRGDGYTF
TRBV18	NA	TRBJ1-1	few	TGTGCCAGCTCACAAAACTCCCGACAAAGTTTGAACACTGAAGCTTTCTTT	CASSQNSRQSLNTEAFF
TRBV2	NA	TRBJ1-1	NA	TGTGCCAGCAGTGTGGGAGGGCTGGACCCTGAAGCTTTCTTT	CASSVGGLDPEAFF
TRBV19	TRBD1	TRBJ1-4	NA	TGTGCCACCTGGACAGGGGTGGGGGAAAAACTGTTTTTT	CATWTGVGEKLFF
TRBV4-2	TRBD2	TRBJ2-5	NA	TGTGCCAGCAGCCCCCGTGGGACTAGCGGGGGGGTCGAGGAGACCCAGTACTTC	CASSPRGTSGGVEETQYF
TRBV6-1	TRBD1	TRBJ1-6	NA	TGTGCCAGCAGTGAAGCCGACAGGGGCTATAATTCACCCCTCCACTTT	CASSEADRGYNSPLHF
TRBV19	NA	TRBJ2-2	once	TGTGCCAGTTCGGTGTTAGGGGGGGGCCCCACCGGGGAGCTGTTTTTT	CASSVLGGGPTGELFF
TRBV7-9	NA	TRBJ1-3	NA	TGTGCCAGCGACCGGCTGGAGGGGTCCGGCGCTGGAAACACCATATATTTT	CASDRLEGSGAGNTIYF
TRBV5-6	TRBD1	TRBJ1-4	NA	TGTGCCAGCAACCAATGGAGGGGGCTCGGGGAAAAACTGTTTTTT	CASNQWRGLGEKLFF
TRBV7-9	NA	TRBJ2-1	NA	TGTGCCAGCAGCTTAGCCCCCCCAGGCAATGAGCAGTTCTTC	CASSLAPPGNEQFF
TRBV15	NA	TRBJ1-4	NA	TGTGCCACCAGCAGAGACTCACCAGACACTGGGGGCGAAAAACTGTTTTTT	CATSRDSPDTGGEKLFF
TRBV30	NA	TRBJ1-1	once	TGTGCCTGGAGTGTGGGACACTCGAACACTGAAGCTTTCTTT	CAWSVGHSNTEAFF
TRBV5-4	TRBD1	TRBJ1-4	NA	TGTGCCAGCAGCTTGGCGACAGGGGGCAATAATGAAAAACTGTTTTTT	CASSLATGGNNEKLFF
TRBV27	TRBD1	TRBJ2-7	once	TGTGCCAGCAGTGCCGGGACAGGCGACTACGAGCAGTACTTC	CASSAGTGDYEQYF
TRBV30	TRBD1	TRBJ1-5	once	TGTGCCTGGAGTCAGGGGGCGAGCAATCAGCCCCAGCATTTT	CAWSQGASNQPQHF
TRBV19	TRBD2	TRBJ2-3	NA	TGTGCCAGTAGTATTGGCGGGGGGGCCTGGCAGTATTTT	CASSIGGGAWQYF
TRBV5-1	TRBD1	TRBJ2-5	NA	TGCGCCAGCAGCTTGGGGGACAGGGGCCCCCAAGAGACCCAGTACTTC	CASSLGDRGPQETQYF
TRBV19	NA	TRBJ2-1	NA	TGTGCCAGTAGTACGGGACTCCGCGGGATCAATGAGCAGTTCTTC	CASSTGLRGINEQFF
TRBV21-1	NA	TRBJ2-7	NA	TGTGCCAGCACGTCGGGACAGGGGCACTACGAGCAGTACTTC	CASTSGQGHYEQYF
TRBV2	NA	TRBJ1-2	NA	TGTGCCAGCAAGATTACAGTCTCCGATGGCTACACCTTC	CASKITVSDGYTF
TRBV19	NA	TRBJ1-6	once	TGTGCCAGTGGACGGGACTATAATTCACCCCTCCACTTT	CASGRDYNSPLHF
TRBV4-1	NA	TRBJ1-6	once	TGCGCCAGCAGCCAAGAGGTCCACCCGGGATCACCCCTCCACTTT	CASSQEVHPGSPLHF
TRBV2	TRBD1	TRBJ1-3	NA	TGTGCCAGCAGTGATAATTCCTTACAGGGGGTATCAAACACCATATATTTT	CASSDNSLQGVSNTIYF
TRBV27	TRBD1	TRBJ1-5	NA	TGTGCCAGCATGGCAGGGGGCGGCAATCAGCCCCAGCATTTT	CASMAGGGNQPQHF
TRBV3-1/TRBV3-2	NA	TRBJ1-4	NA	TGTGCCAGCAGCCAAAGGACAGATGAAAAACTGTTTTTT	CASSQRTDEKLFF
TRBV15	NA	TRBJ1-4	NA	TGTGCCACCAGCAGAGATCGGGGGTGGGTTAATGAAAAACTGTTTTTT	CATSRDRGWVNEKLFF
TRBV25-1	NA	TRBJ1-2	NA	TGTGCCAGCAGTCAAGGGACTTCAGGCGGTTACTATGGCTACACCTTC	CASSQGTSGGYYGYTF
TRBV7-6	NA	TRBJ2-7	NA	TGTGCCAGCAGCCTTTTGCGGGCAGTCGGTGGCTACGAGCAGTACTTC	CASSLLRAVGGYEQYF
TRBV5-6	NA	TRBJ1-3	once	TGTGCCAGCAGCTTCACGGGAGGTGGAAACACCATATATTTT	CASSFTGGGNTIYF
TRBV5-4	TRBD2	TRBJ2-7	NA	TGTGCCAGCAGCTTGGTACTAGCGGGGGATTCATACGAGCAGTACTTC	CASSLVLAGDSYEQYF
TRBV30	TRBD1	TRBJ2-1	NA	TGTGCCTGGAGTGTAACAGGGGACAATTACAATGAGCAGTTCTTC	CAWSVTGDNYNEQFF
TRBV19	TRBD1	TRBJ1-5	NA	TGTGCCAGTAGGGACAGGGTAAGGGGTCAGCCCCAGCATTTT	CASRDRVRGQPQHF
TRBV4-3	NA	TRBJ1-1	NA	TGCGCCAGCAGCCACGAAACACGAAACACTGAAGCTTTCTTT	CASSHETRNTEAFF
TRBV3-1/TRBV3-2	NA	TRBJ1-1	NA	TGTGCCAGCAGCCAAGGAGTTACTGAAGCTTTCTTT	CASSQGVTEAFF
TRBV5-4	TRBD1	TRBJ1-1	few	TGTGCCAGCAGCGACCACAGGGGCCAAAAGAACACTGAAGCTTTCTTT	CASSDHRGQKNTEAFF
TRBV7-8	TRBD1	TRBJ1-2	NA	TGTGCCAGCAGCTTAGGCCCCGCCGGGACAGGGGTCTATGGCTACACCTTC	CASSLGPAGTGVYGYTF
TRBV29-1	TRBD1	TRBJ1-1	NA	TGCAGCGGACAAACAGGGGGAGGCACTGAAGCTTTCTTT	CSGQTGGGTEAFF
TRBV5-1	TRBD2	TRBJ2-1	NA	TGCGCCAGCAGCTTGGACGGGGGGACCAACAATGAGCAGTTCTTC	CASSLDGGTNNEQFF
TRBV30	TRBD1	TRBJ1-1	NA	TGTGCCTGGAGGGGGGACAGGTGGAACACTGAAGCTTTCTTT	CAWRGDRWNTEAFF
TRBV25-1	TRBD1	TRBJ2-2	NA	TGTGCCAGCAGTGCCAGGGACAGAGACCGCACCGGGGAGCTGTTTTTT	CASSARDRDRTGELFF
TRBV30	NA	TRBJ1-1	once	TGTGCCTGGAGTGTAGTTTTCGGGGGAGGAGGGATGAACACTGAAGCTTTCTTT	CAWSVVFGGGGMNTEAFF
TRBV7-9	NA	TRBJ1-2	NA	TGTGCCAGCAGCTTAGAGGGCAGGACATATGGCTACACCTTC	CASSLEGRTYGYTF
TRBV3-1/TRBV3-2	NA	TRBJ2-1	NA	TGTGCCAGCAGCCATTTCGGGGGTGAGCAGTTCTTC	CASSHFGGEQFF
TRBV5-1	NA	TRBJ2-7	NA	TGCGCCAGCAGCTTGGCGAGGGACGAGCAGTACTTC	CASSLARDEQYF
TRBV5-6	TRBD1	TRBJ2-7	NA	TGTGCCAGCAGCTTGGCCGGACAGGGTATAAGGTACGAGCAGTACTTC	CASSLAGQGIRYEQYF
TRBV30	NA	TRBJ2-4	NA	TGTGCCTGGAGTGTTACAGGATTAGGCAAAAACATTCAGTACTTC	CAWSVTGLGKNIQYF
TRBV15	NA	TRBJ1-1	NA	TGTGCCACCAGCACACAGGGCCCGAACACTGAAGCTTTCTTT	CATSTQGPNTEAFF
TRBV15	NA	TRBJ1-4	NA	TGTGCCACCAGCAGAGATGGAGGGGTTTGGTCTAATGAAAAACTGTTTTTT	CATSRDGGVWSNEKLFF
TRBV14	NA	TRBJ1-2	once	TGTGCCAGCAGCTCCACGACAGGAGGATTTAACTATGGCTACACCTTC	CASSSTTGGFNYGYTF
TRBV5-5	TRBD2	TRBJ2-1	NA	TGTGCCAGCAGCCGGGGTGCGGGGGGCTATGAGCAGTTCTTC	CASSRGAGGYEQFF
TRBV19	TRBD1	TRBJ1-2	NA	TGTGCCAGTAGTATGGACAGGGGCTACACCTTC	CASSMDRGYTF
TRBV6-5	TRBD1	TRBJ1-2	NA	TGTGCCAGCAGTTACTCGAGTAGGGGGCAGGGAGGTGGCTACACCTTC	CASSYSSRGQGGGYTF
TRBV30	NA	TRBJ1-2	NA	TGTGCCCTAGAGAGAGCCTATGGCTACACCTTC	CALERAYGYTF